These 32 T cell receptor beta chains were sequenced from one sample in a study of T cells in Graves' hyperthyroidism and ophthalmopathy (dated by TCRdb to about 2019). The library came from multiplex PCR. Sequencing relied on an Illumina HiSeq 2000. The TCR beta CDR3 regions were amplified from RNA transcripts. For the first round of RT-PCR on the TCR CDR3, the HTBI primer set was used together with the Qiagen OneStep RT-PCR kit. TCRdb reanalyzed the raw reads on its own, using fastp at Q25 for trimming and MiXCR for clone calling, and kept in-frame beta chains. CDR3 protein sequences are deduplicated, and each keeps its most common genes and DNA. The sample yields some 500,000 distinct CDR3 sequences; around 22% were counted once. The ten largest make up about 11% of the sample. Sequencing was carried out using blood. These receptors all come from a woman aged 30 to 39 with Graves' ophthalmopathy.

This clonotype has a count of ten or more. This chain connects TRBV24-1 to TRBJ1-2; no clear D. V was trimmed by 2 bases and J by 2 bases, leaving 14 bases between them. This CDR3 contains 16 residues. Germline V lookup: CDR1 KGHDR, CDR2 SFDVKD. DNA of the CDR3: TGTGCCACCAGTGATTCATCCCGGGGAGGCAACTATGGCTACACCTTC. Its protein product is CATSDSSRGGNYGYTF.

There are many counts of this clonotype. The V gene is TRBV7-2, the J gene TRBJ2-7; 7 nucleotides align to TRBD1. V was pared by 2 bases and J by 2 bases, with 3 bases of the junction left unmatched. This CDR3 has 14 amino acids. Germline lookup yields CDR1 SGHTA and CDR2 FQGNSA. CDR3 DNA: TGTGCCAGCAGCTTATCGACAGGGACCTACGAGCAGTACTTC. Protein sequence: CASSLSTGTYEQYF.

This clonotype was seen many times. This chain connects TRBV2 to TRBJ1-5; 7 bases are shared with TRBD1. Germline CDR1 and CDR2: SNHLY and FYNNEI. The CDR3 contains 15 residues. V shed 2 bases and J 3 bases; nucleotides not matched to a gene: 4. DNA for the CDR3: TGTGCCAGCAGTGAACAGGGGGACTACAATCAGCCCCAGCATTTT. Amino acids: CASSEQGDYNQPQHF.

This clonotype was recorded at least ten times. The gene calls are TRBV12-3 or TRBV12-4 and TRBJ2-2, with D perhaps matching TRBD1 or TRBD2 (6 bases each). With 7 bases removed from V and 1 base from J, the gap between germline ends came to 13 bases. The CDR3 has 15 amino acids. The CDR3 reads CASTAGHQNTGELFF. The CDR3 nucleotides are TGTGCCAGCACCGCGGGACACCAGAACACCGGGGAGCTGTTTTTT.

This clonotype was recorded many times. V and J are TRBV20-1 and TRBJ2-2; D is perhaps TRBD2 (5 bases). Germline V gives CDR1 DFQATT, CDR2 SNEGSKA (reference sequence). This CDR3 has 14 amino acids. Trimming shortened V by 2 bases and J by 6 bases, and 13 bases separated the two germline ends. As DNA, the CDR3 is TGCAGTGCTAGAAGGCAGGAGGAGGCCGGGGAGCTGTTTTTT. It specifies CSARRQEEAGELFF.

This clonotype was seen a handful of times. This CDR3 is missing its conserved last phenylalanine or tryptophan, likely due to a read error. The J gene is TRBJ2-5, the V gene TRBV4-2, with 11 bases that match TRBD2. Germline loops: CDR1 LGHNA, CDR2 YNFKEQ. J was trimmed by 2 bases and V by 4 bases; bases with no gene match: 15. This CDR3 region has 19 residues. Here the CDR3 reads CASSRRILKLAGEQETQYL. For the CDR3, the DNA is TGTGCCAGCAGCCGTCGCATACTTAAACTAGCGGGGGAACAAGAGACCCAGTACCTC.

The chain joins TRBV10-3 to TRBJ2-2, with D perhaps matching TRBD2 (6 bases). The CDR3 covers 15 residues. From germline, CDR1 is ENHRY and CDR2 SYGVKD. V dropped 4 bases and J dropped 6 bases, with 15 bases sitting between them. The CDR3 nucleotides are TGTGCCATCAGTGGTTGGTCCGGGGGACCCGGGGAGCTGTTTTTT. This codes for CAISGWSGGPGELFF.

This clonotype was seen once. The V call is TRBV12-3 or TRBV12-4, the J call TRBJ2-7, with 8 bases fitting TRBD2. Trimming took 4 bases from V and 2 from J; bases not matched to a gene: 4. This CDR3 contains 14 residues. The CDR3 DNA sequence: TGTGCCAGCAGTTATAGCGGGGATCCCTACGAGCAGTACTTC. Protein sequence: CASSYSGDPYEQYF.

This clonotype was recorded at least ten times. The V and J genes are TRBV20-1 and TRBJ2-2, with D perhaps matching TRBD2 (5 bases). Germline CDR1 and CDR2: DFQATT and SNEGSKA (reference sequence). The CDR3 spans 14 residues. The germline V and J ends were trimmed by 0 bases and 7 bases, with 12 bases remaining between them. This CDR3 reads CSARDLRGIGELFF. CDR3 bases: TGCAGTGCTAGAGATCTCAGAGGGATCGGGGAGCTGTTTTTT.

Ten or more counts support this clonotype. The J gene is TRBJ2-7, the V gene TRBV5-1; the D is unclear. CDR3 length: 15 residues. V lost 5 bases and J 5 bases, leaving 20 bases between the germline ends. CDR1 and CDR2 (germline): SGHRS, YFSETQ. This CDR3 is CASRGMDRWSDEQYF. The CDR3 region has the DNA TGCGCCAGCAGGGGGATGGACCGCTGGTCGGACGAGCAGTACTTC.

This chain joins TRBV11-2 and TRBJ2-5; 11 bases match TRBD2. CDR3 length equals 17 residues. Germline lookup yields CDR1 SGHAT and CDR2 FQNNGV. The V gene end was trimmed by 2 bases and the J gene end by 5 bases; junction bases not matched to a gene: 10. The CDR3 sequence is CASSLITSGSVRETQYF. CDR3 in DNA: TGTGCCAGCAGCTTAATTACTAGCGGGAGCGTCAGGGAGACCCAGTACTTC.

This chain links TRBV6-5 with TRBJ1-2; D is uncertain. Trimming removed 0 bases from V and 7 bases from J, with 12 bases in between. This CDR3 has 14 amino acids. Per the germline V gene, CDR1 is MNHEY and CDR2 is SVGAGI. CDR3 amino acids: CASSYSEGTSGYTF. In DNA form, the CDR3 reads TGTGCCAGCAGTTACTCTGAGGGAACGAGTGGCTACACCTTC.

This chain joins TRBV20-1 and TRBJ1-2; D is undetermined. This CDR3 has 14 residues. Germline V gene sequence: CDR1 DFQATT, CDR2 SNEGSKA (reference sequence). Trimming shortened V by 1 base and J by 2 bases, and 11 bases separated the two germline ends. CDR3 sequence reads: CSARVSPGNYGYTF. The CDR3 nucleotides read TGCAGTGCTAGAGTGAGTCCGGGGAACTATGGCTACACCTTC.

This clonotype came up many times. J is TRBJ1-2 and V is TRBV3-1, with 8 positions matching TRBD1. From germline, CDR1 is LGHDT and CDR2 YNNKEL (reference sequence). J lost 5 bases, V lost 1 base, and 3 bases had no gene match. CDR3 size: 14 residues. The CDR3 DNA is TGTGCCAGCAGCCAAGGGACAGGGAGGTATGGCTACACCTTC. It is translated as CASSQGTGRYGYTF.

This clonotype was recorded many times. The gene calls are TRBV24-1 and TRBJ2-7; weak D call: TRBD2 (5 bases). The CDR3 length is 14 residues. V lost 6 bases, J lost 5 bases, and 16 bases lay in between. Germline CDR1 KGHDR, CDR2 SFDVKD. CDR3 DNA: TGTGCCACCAGTCGGGGATATGGAGTTGACGAGCAGTACTTC. Its translation: CATSRGYGVDEQYF.

This clonotype was seen a handful of times. This sequence joins TRBV19 and TRBJ1-5, with TRBD1 matching over 8 bases. The CDR3 totals 15 residues. Germline values: CDR1 LNHDA, CDR2 SQIVND (reference sequence). The V gene end was trimmed by 4 bases and the J gene end by 6 bases; junction bases not matched to a gene: 8. CDR3 loop: CASSRTGRVIQPQHF. The CDR3 region has the DNA TGTGCCAGTAGTAGGACAGGGAGGGTAATTCAGCCCCAGCATTTT.

This chain joins TRBV11-2 and TRBJ1-3; no reliable D call. CDR3 length: 15 amino acids. CDR1 and CDR2 (germline): SGHAT, FQNNGV. The germline V and J ends were trimmed by 1 base and 0 bases, with 7 bases remaining between them. The chain's CDR3 is CASSLGQFSGNTIYF. CDR3 nucleotide sequence: TGTGCCAGCAGCTTAGGGCAGTTCTCTGGAAACACCATATATTTT.

In its sample, this clonotype was seen many times. This chain uses TRBV29-1 with TRBJ1-2, with a tentative D call TRBD1 (6 bases). This CDR3 has 13 residues. Germline V gene data show CDR1 as SQVTM and CDR2 as ANQGSEA. V was clipped by 0 bases and J by 4 bases, with 9 bases between them. CDR3 in amino acids: CSVEDRTAYGYTF. For the CDR3, the DNA is TGCAGCGTTGAAGATAGGACAGCCTATGGCTACACCTTC.

This clonotype was found many times. This chain uses TRBV9 with TRBJ2-2, with unresolved D. Germline CDR1 and CDR2: SGDLS and YYNGEE. The CDR3 runs to 11 residues. V lost 2 bases to trimming and J lost 8 bases, with 4 bases between them. DNA for the CDR3: TGTGCCAGCAGCGTTGCAGGGGAGCTGTTTTTT. Translating gives CASSVAGELFF.

In its sample, this clonotype was seen many times. CDR3 DNA sequence: TGTGCCAGTTCGGACGGAACATATGGCTACACCTTC. As protein: CASSDGTYGYTF. This chain joins TRBV6-1 and TRBJ1-2, with no clear D. Per the germline V gene, CDR1 is MNHNS and CDR2 is SASEGT. This CDR3 region has 12 residues. V lost 9 bases to trimming and J lost 5 bases, with 13 bases between them.

This clonotype was detected only a few times. The V call is TRBV7-2, the J call TRBJ1-6, with 10 positions matching TRBD1. Germline loops: CDR1 SGHTA, CDR2 FQGNSA. J lost 10 bases, V lost 4 bases, and 10 bases had no gene match. The CDR3 has 16 amino acids. The CDR3 DNA reads as TGTGCCAGCAGCTCCGGGACAGGGGTAGGTTGGTCACCCCTCCACTTT. The encoded protein is CASSSGTGVGWSPLHF.

This clonotype showed up just a few times. The chain recombines TRBV20-1 with TRBJ2-5, with 14 bases fitting TRBD2. Looked up from germline, CDR1 is DFQATT and CDR2 is SNEGSKA (reference sequence). The CDR3 extends over 16 amino acids. The trim removed 5 bases at V and 5 bases at J, leaving 10 bases unmatched. The CDR3 bases are TGCAGTGCTTCCCTGACTAGCGGGGGGGCCTCGGAGACCCAGTACTTC. Translation: CSASLTSGGASETQYF.

This clonotype was observed a few times. CDR3 nucleotides: TGTGCCAGCAGTCAACCAGTACCGGGCGACCATGGCTACACCTTC. As protein: CASSQPVPGDHGYTF. The genes are TRBV6-1 and TRBJ1-2, with D unclear. The length of the CDR3 is 15 residues. From germline, CDR1 is MNHNS and CDR2 SASEGT. Between the trimmed V and J ends, which lost 5 bases and 6 bases, there was a span of 19 bases.

This sequence joins TRBV12-3 or TRBV12-4 and TRBJ2-5; 12 nucleotides match TRBD2. The CDR3 totals 15 residues. V dropped 6 bases and J dropped 3; count of bases not matched to a gene: 5. CDR3 coding DNA: TGTGCCAGCAGACTAGCGGGGGGATCAAAAGAGACCCAGTACTTC. This encodes CASRLAGGSKETQYF.

The V call is TRBV11-1, the J call TRBJ2-2, with 8 positions matching TRBD2. The CDR3 totals 16 residues. Germline CDR1 reads SGHAT; CDR2 reads FQDESV (reference sequence). With V trimmed by 5 bases and J by 2 bases, 7 bases remained unmatched. The CDR3 here is CASSARRGVNTGELFF. The CDR3 DNA is TGTGCCAGCAGCGCCCGGCGGGGGGTAAACACCGGGGAGCTGTTTTTT.

This clonotype showed up many times. V is TRBV3-1 and J is TRBJ2-7; D ambiguous. The V gene's germline CDR1 is LGHDT and CDR2 YNNKEL (reference sequence). This CDR3 has 14 residues. V lost 1 base and J lost 5, with 12 bases in between. The CDR3 DNA reads TGTGCCAGCAGCCAAGCTTGGTCAGCCCACGAGCAGTACTTC. Translating it yields CASSQAWSAHEQYF.

A note on this clonotype: No conserved phenylalanine or tryptophan ends this CDR3, so it is likely a read error. The chain has TRBV20-1 and TRBJ1-2; no definite D call. V dropped 1 base and J dropped 8 bases, with 11 bases sitting between them. The CDR3 is 12 amino acids. Germline-derived CDR1 and CDR2 are DFQATT and SNEGSKA (reference sequence). The CDR3 DNA reads as TGCAGTGCTAGAGTTCCCCCTTACGGCTACACCTCC. It yields the protein CSARVPPYGYTS.

This clonotype came up many times. The chain combines TRBV27 with TRBJ1-1; maybe TRBD1 (5 bases). V was cut by 2 bases and J by 9 bases, with 13 bases left in between. The CDR3 has 13 amino acids. Germline-derived CDR1 and CDR2 are MNHEY and SMNVEV (reference sequence). In DNA, the CDR3 is TGTGCCAGCAGTTTAGACAGAGACAGAAAAGCTTTCTTT. Its protein is CASSLDRDRKAFF.

This clonotype was observed a handful of times. This chain links TRBV6-2 or TRBV6-3 with TRBJ1-1; TRBD1 aligns across 11 bases. There are 15 residues in the CDR3. With 5 bases clipped from V and 5 bases from J, the junction kept 7 bases outside the gene matches. In germline, CDR1 is MNHEY, CDR2 SVGEGT. In DNA form, the CDR3 reads TGTGCCAGCAGTGATGGACAGGGGGCTCGAACTGAAGCTTTCTTT. Protein sequence: CASSDGQGARTEAFF.

This clonotype was detected only a few times. The V gene is TRBV4-1, the J gene TRBJ1-1, with D possibly being TRBD1 (5 bases). Germline lookup yields CDR1 MGHRA and CDR2 YSYEKL. V gave up 5 bases and J gave up 7 bases, with 14 bases separating them. The CDR3 is 13 amino acids. The chain's CDR3 is CASSTDKNYEAFF. The DNA for the CDR3 is TGCGCCAGCAGCACGGACAAGAACTATGAAGCTTTCTTT.

The count of this clonotype is one. V and J are TRBV18 and TRBJ1-2; maybe TRBD1 (6 bases). The V gene lost 0 bases and the J gene lost 7 bases, with 9 bases spanning the gap. The CDR3 runs 13 residues. Germline V gene sequence: CDR1 KGHSH, CDR2 LQKENI. CDR3 sequence: CASSPPGGGGYTF. The CDR3 DNA reads TGTGCCAGCTCACCACCTGGGGGCGGTGGCTACACCTTC.

Ten or more counts support this clonotype. The V call is TRBV28, the J call TRBJ2-4; D is perhaps TRBD2 (6 bases). The CDR3 runs to 17 residues. Deletions cut 5 bases from V and 0 bases from J, with 17 bases between. CDR1 is MDHEN and CDR2 is SYDVKM in the germline V gene. CDR3 DNA sequence: TGTGCCAGCAGTGCGCGCGGGACTCCGCTAGCCAAAAACATTCAGTACTTC. This codes for CASSARGTPLAKNIQYF.